This TCR beta chain was sequenced in a study of blood T cell repertoires in COVID-19 (TCRdb year 2020). General notes on the study: Samples covering the acute and convalescent phases of COVID-19 were provided by collaborators in the United States, Italy and Spain. The sample metadata nearly always contained a de-identified subject ID, COVID-19 status, age in years and sex. Subjects who had been exposed to COVID-19, were actively infected with it, or had recovered from it provided the deeply sampled blood TCRbeta repertoires that made up the dataset. Where available, HLA class I and class II types were taken from metadata supplied by the sample provider and were not determined by assay-based typing. The repertoires were released in a freely available public database meant as a resource for research on the immune response to SARS-CoV-2. Samples were obtained from the ongoing ImmuneRACE study (first 160 participants) and from 1,254 subjects provided by 6 global collaborators. The prospective study material was composed of cDNA or gDNA derived from T cells, B-cell-depleted T cells, or PBMCs.

Results the study describes overall, beyond this receptor: The amount of clinical and demographic metadata varied by source and participant and was provided uncurated.

The CDR3 contains 14 residues, cysteine and phenylalanine counted. CDR3 DNA is the only sequence kept; it has 42 bases, read in frame from the first base. According to the germline V gene (reference sequence), CDR1 reads SEHNR and CDR2 reads FQNEAQ. V loses 4 bases, J loses 5 bases, and the germline ends lie 15 bases apart. At one collaborating source in Seattle, patients were enrolled during active infection and were followed longitudinally through the course of disease. The collaborating institutions used their own protocols to collect whole blood in K2EDTA tubes. Collaborator samples were shipped for TCRbeta analysis as frozen whole blood, isolated PBMCs, or DNA extracted from either sample type. A word on this clone: Its antigen is unknown. Per-base quality was not reported, and no clone a single base away is much larger than it.

TCRbeta CDR3 regions were amplified from genomic DNA by means of the immunoSEQ Assay, a bias-controlled multiplex PCR. Regarding the original processing steps: Nucleated cell counts per sample were estimated from amplification of reference gene primers within the assay. Sequence reads were collapsed and filtered to measure the absolute abundance of every unique TCRbeta CDR3 rearrangement. For each sample, productive Simpson clonality was calculated as the square root of Simpson's diversity index over productive rearrangements. In TCRdb, the immuneACCESS table is reduced to in-frame sequences with V and J assigned. These tables do not hold every clone; where another copy was compared, an unresolved V gene accounts for under half, and the others remain unexplained. D and trimming come from the DNA, and the V and J calls and clone size come from that table. In this sample the table shows approximately 330,000 clones, about 87% of which occur a single time. Around 8.9% of the sample belongs to the ten largest clones.

The specimen was peripheral blood. The rearrangement joined TRBV7-9 to TRBJ2-7, with no confident D gene call. This TCR derives from a man aged 30-40 years with COVID-19, enrolled during active disease. This receptor has the CDR3 CASSSLRSIHEQYF. The bases read TGTGCCAGCAGCTCTCTGCGGTCGATCCACGAGCAGTACTTC.